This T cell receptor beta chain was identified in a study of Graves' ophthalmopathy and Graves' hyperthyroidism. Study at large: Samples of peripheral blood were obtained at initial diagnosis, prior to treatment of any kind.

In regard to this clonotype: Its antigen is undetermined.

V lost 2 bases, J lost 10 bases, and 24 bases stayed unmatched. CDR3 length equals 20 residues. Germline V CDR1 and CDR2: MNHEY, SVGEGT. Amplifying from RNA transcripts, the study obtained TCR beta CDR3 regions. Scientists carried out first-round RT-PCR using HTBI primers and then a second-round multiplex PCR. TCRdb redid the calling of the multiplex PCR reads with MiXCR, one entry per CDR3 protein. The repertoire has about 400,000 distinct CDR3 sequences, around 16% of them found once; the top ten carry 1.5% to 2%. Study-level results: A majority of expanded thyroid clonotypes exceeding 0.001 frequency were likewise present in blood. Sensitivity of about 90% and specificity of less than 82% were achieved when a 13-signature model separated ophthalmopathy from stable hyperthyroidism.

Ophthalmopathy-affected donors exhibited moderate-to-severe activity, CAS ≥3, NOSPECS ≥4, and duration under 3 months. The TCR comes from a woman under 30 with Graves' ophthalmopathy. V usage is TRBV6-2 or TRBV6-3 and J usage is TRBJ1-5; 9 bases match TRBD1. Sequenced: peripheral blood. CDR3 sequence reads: CASSYVSGTGLSGKGDPQHF. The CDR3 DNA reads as TGTGCCAGCAGTTACGTTTCCGGGACAGGGCTGTCCGGGAAGGGTGATCCCCAGCATTTT.